These 5 T cell receptor beta chains were all obtained from the same sample, sequenced in a study of shared clonotypes between healthy human individuals. Only in-frame clones appear in the TCRdb table, and some are missing; sequencing was by immunoSEQ multiplex PCR. The sample includes about 1.5 million clones, 98% seen only once; the top ten take 0.4% to 0.45%. The source material was naive CD4+ T cells sorted from blood. Stated subset: CD45RA+ positively selected. These TCRs come from a man between 25 and 39 years old in good health.

The chain uses TRBV18 and TRBJ1-1; the D is unclear. Germline V gene sequence: CDR1 KGHSH, CDR2 LQKENI. This CDR3 comprises 15 residues. The V gene lost 3 bases and the J gene lost 1 base, with 12 bases spanning the gap. CDR3 sequence reads: CASSPEVLPNTEAFF. The CDR3, as DNA: TGTGCCAGCTCACCGGAGGTCTTGCCGAACACTGAAGCTTTCTTT.

This rearrangement joins TRBV4-1 to TRBJ2-5; TRBD2 agrees at 15 bases. After removal of 4 bases from V and 5 bases from J, the junction contained 5 bases not matched to a gene. Looked up from germline, CDR1 is MGHRA and CDR2 is YSYEKL. This CDR3 region has 16 residues. DNA of the CDR3: TGCGCCAGCAGCCCGCGGACTAGCGGGAGGGGGGAGACCCAGTACTTC. As protein: CASSPRTSGRGETQYF.

The chain joins TRBV27 to TRBJ2-6; D might be TRBD1 or TRBD2, each matching 6 bases. Germline-derived CDR1 and CDR2 are MNHEY and SMNVEV (reference sequence). This CDR3 comprises 21 residues. V lost 6 bases and J lost 3, with 30 bases in between. CDR3 region: CASSSKMIWGAGVRGANVLTF. Here the CDR3 DNA reads TGTGCCAGCAGCTCAAAGATGATATGGGGGGCTGGGGTCCGTGGGGCCAACGTCCTGACTTTC.

V usage is TRBV18 and J usage is TRBJ2-5; D may be TRBD1 (6 bases). The CDR3 is 11 residues long. With 8 bases removed from V and 5 bases from J, the gap between germline ends came to 9 bases. From germline, CDR1 is KGHSH and CDR2 LQKENI. The CDR3 DNA reads TGTGCCAGCGACCAGGGGGAGACCCAGTACTTC. Translation gives CASDQGETQYF. The full variable domain, rest sourced from reference TRBV18 and TRBJ2-5, is NAGVMQNPRHLVRRRGQEARLRCSPMKGHSHVYWYRQLPEEGLKFMVYLQKENIIDESGMPKERFSAEFPKEGPSILRIQQVVRGDSAAYFCASDQGETQYFGPGTRLLVL.

The V and J genes are TRBV5-1 and TRBJ2-3; 7 positions match TRBD1. Losses at the gene ends were 6 bases for V and 2 bases for J; bases not matched to a gene: 6. Germline V gives CDR1 SGHRS, CDR2 YFSETQ. This CDR3 is built from 14 residues. This CDR3 is CASTPGQITDTQYF. The CDR3 nucleotides are TGCGCCAGCACCCCGGGACAGATCACAGATACGCAGTATTTT.